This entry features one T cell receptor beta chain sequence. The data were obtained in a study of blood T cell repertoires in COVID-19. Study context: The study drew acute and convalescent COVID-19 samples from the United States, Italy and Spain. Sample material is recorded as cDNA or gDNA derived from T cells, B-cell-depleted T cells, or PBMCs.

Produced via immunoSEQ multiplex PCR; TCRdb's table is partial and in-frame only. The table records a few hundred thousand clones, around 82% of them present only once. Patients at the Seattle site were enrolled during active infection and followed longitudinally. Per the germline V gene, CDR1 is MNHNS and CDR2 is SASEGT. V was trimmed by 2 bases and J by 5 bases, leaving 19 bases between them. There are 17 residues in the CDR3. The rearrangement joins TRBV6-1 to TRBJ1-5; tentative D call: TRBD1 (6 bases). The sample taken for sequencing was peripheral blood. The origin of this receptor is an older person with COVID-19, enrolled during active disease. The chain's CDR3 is CASSERTGQRMYQPQHF. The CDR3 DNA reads TGTGCCAGCAGTGAAAGAACGGGACAACGAATGTATCAGCCCCAGCATTTT.